This T cell receptor (beta chain) was found in a study of shared clonotypes between healthy human individuals. Germline V CDR1 and CDR2: SQVTM, ANQGSEA. Trimming cost V 4 bases and J 4 bases; bases outside gene matches: 8. The CDR3 consists of 15 residues. Concerning this clone itself: Its target is not known.

Whole-study findings and limits: Blood was the sole source, and tissue repertoires probably differ. Inspection by rarefaction showed sorted-subset sequencing to be incomplete despite large depth.

Original analysis: With immunoSEQ giving junction-only sequences and no quality scores, filtering differed. Only in-frame clones appear in the TCRdb table, and some are missing; sequencing was by immunoSEQ multiplex PCR. From that table come the V and J calls and clone size; the DNA was used to work out D and trimming. The sample lists approximately 1.4 million clones, around 98% occurring once. This chain connects TRBV29-1 to TRBJ2-5; TRBD2 agrees at 11 bases. Sequencing was done on a sample of naive CD4+ T cells sorted from blood. Subset noted: CD45RA+ positively selected. This clonotype was sampled from a man younger than 45 in good health. Here the CDR3 DNA reads TGCAGCGTTGGGGTAGCGGGAGGGCCGTTAGAGACCCAGTACTTC. It specifies CSVGVAGGPLETQYF.